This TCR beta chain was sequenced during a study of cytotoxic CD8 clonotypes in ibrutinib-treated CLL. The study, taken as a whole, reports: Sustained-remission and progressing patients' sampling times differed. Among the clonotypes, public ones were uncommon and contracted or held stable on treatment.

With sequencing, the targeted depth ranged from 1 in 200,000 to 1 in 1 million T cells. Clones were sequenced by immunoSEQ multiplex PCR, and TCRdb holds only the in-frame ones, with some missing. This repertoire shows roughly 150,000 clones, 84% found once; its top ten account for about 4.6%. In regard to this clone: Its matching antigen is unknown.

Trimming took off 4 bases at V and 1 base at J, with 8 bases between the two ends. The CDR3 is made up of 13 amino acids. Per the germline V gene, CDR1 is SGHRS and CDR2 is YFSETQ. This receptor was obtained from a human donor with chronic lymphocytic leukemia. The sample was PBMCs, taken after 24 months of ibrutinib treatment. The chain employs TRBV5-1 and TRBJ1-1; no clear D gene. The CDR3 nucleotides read TGCGCCAGCAGCCTCCAACCGAACACTGAAGCTTTCTTT. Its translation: CASSLQPNTEAFF.